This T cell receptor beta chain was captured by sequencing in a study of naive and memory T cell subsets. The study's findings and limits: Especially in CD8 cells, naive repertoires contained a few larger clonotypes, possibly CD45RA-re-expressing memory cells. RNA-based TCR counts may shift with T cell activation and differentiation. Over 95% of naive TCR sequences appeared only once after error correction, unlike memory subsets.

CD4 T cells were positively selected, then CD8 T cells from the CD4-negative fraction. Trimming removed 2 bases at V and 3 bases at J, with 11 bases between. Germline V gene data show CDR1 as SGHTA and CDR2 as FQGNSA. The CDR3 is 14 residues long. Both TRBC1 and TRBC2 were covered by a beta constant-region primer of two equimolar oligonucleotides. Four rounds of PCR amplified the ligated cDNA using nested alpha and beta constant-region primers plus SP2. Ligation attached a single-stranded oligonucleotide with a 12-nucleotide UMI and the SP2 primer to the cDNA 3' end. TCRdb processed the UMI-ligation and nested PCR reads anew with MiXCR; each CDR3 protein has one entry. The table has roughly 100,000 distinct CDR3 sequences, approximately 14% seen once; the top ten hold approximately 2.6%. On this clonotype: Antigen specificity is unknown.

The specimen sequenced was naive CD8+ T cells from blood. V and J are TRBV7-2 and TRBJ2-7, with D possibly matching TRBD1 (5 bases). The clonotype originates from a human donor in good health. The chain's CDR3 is CASSLMGPSYEQYF. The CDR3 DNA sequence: TGTGCCAGCAGCTTAATGGGGCCAAGCTACGAGCAGTACTTC.